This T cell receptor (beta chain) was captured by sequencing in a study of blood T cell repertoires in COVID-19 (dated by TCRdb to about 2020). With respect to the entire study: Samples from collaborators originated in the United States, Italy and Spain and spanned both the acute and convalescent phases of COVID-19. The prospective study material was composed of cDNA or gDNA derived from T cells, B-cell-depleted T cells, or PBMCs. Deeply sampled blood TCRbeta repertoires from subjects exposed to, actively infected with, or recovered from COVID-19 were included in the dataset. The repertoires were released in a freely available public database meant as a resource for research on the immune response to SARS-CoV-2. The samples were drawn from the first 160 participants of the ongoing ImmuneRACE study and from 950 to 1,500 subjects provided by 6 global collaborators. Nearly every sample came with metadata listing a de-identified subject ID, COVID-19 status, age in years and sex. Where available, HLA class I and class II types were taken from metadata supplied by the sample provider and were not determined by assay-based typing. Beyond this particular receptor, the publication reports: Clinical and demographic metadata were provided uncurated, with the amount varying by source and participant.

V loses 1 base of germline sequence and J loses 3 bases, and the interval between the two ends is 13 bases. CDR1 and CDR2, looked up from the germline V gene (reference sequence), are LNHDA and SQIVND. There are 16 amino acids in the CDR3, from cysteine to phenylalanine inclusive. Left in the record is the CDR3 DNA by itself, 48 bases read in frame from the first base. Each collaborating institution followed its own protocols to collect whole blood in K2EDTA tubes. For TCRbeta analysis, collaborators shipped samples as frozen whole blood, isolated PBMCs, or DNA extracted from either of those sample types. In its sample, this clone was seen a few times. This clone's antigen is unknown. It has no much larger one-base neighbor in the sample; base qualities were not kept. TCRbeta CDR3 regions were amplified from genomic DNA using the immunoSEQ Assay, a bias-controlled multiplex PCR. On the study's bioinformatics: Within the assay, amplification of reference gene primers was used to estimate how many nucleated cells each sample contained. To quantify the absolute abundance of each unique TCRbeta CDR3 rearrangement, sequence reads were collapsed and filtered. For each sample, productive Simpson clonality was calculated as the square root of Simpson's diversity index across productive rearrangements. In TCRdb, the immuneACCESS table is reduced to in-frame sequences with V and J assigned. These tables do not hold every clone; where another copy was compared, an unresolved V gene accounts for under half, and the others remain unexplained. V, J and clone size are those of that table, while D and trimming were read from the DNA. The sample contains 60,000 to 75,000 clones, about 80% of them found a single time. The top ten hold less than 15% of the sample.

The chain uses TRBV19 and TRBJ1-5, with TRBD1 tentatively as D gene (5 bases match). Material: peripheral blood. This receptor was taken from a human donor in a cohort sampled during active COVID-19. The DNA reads TGTGCCAGTAGTATAGCCGCCCCAGGGCCCAATCAGCCCCAGCATTTT. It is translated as CASSIAAPGPNQPQHF.